This T cell receptor (beta chain) originates from a study of blood T cell repertoires in COVID-19. On the study more broadly: COVID-19 samples, acute and convalescent, were from the United States, Italy and Spain. From T cells, B-cell-depleted T cells, or PBMCs came the material, which was cDNA or gDNA.

With V trimmed by 3 bases and J by 8 bases, 3 bases remained unmatched. This CDR3 is built from 12 residues. The V gene's germline CDR1 is SGHRS and CDR2 YFSETQ. In the original workflow: Amplification with reference gene primers provided the estimates of nucleated cell counts. The protocol was immunoSEQ multiplex PCR, while the TCRdb copy is restricted to in-frame clones and leaves out a portion. The V and J calls and clone size are taken from that table; D and trimming were inferred from the DNA. The sample shows around 200,000 clones, 86% of them seen only once. Sequencing used PBMCs or T cells enriched from blood (not recorded which). The origin of this receptor is a man aged 40-55 years with acute COVID-19. The V gene is TRBV5-1, the J gene TRBJ1-2; TRBD1 matches 8 bases. CDR3 region: CASSWTGLGYTF. The CDR3 region has the DNA TGCGCCAGCAGCTGGACAGGGTTAGGCTACACCTTC.